What follows are 6 T cell receptor beta chains derived from one specimen sequenced in a study of T cell repertoires in cytomegalovirus infection. TCRdb independently ran MiXCR on the reads; one entry per CDR3 protein. The repertoire holds around 310,000 distinct CDR3 sequences, about a sixth seen once, with 9.5% to 15% in the top ten. What was sequenced was PBMCs. The origin of the receptors is a human donor in good health (CMV status not recorded). Some clones in this sample may be carry-over from other donors' samples.

This clonotype appeared many times. The rearrangement links TRBV11-2 to TRBJ2-1; TRBD2 is a possible D gene (5 bases). This CDR3 is 13 amino acids long. CDR1 SGHAT and CDR2 FQNNGV come from the germline V gene. Trimming removed 0 bases from V and 15 bases from J, with 15 bases in between. The CDR3 sequence is CASSLDQEDARFF. In nucleotides, the CDR3 is TGTGCCAGCAGCTTAGATCAGGAGGACGCTCGGTTCTTC.

The DNA of the CDR3 is TGCGCCAGCAGCCAACGCGCCGGGAGTTACGACATTCAGTACTTC. This sequence encodes CASSQRAGSYDIQYF. The chain links TRBV4-1 to TRBJ2-4, with D tentatively TRBD2 (6 bases). Germline V gene data show CDR1 as MGHRA and CDR2 as YSYEKL. With 2 bases removed from V and 8 bases from J, the gap between germline ends came to 16 bases. The CDR3 consists of 15 residues.

The J gene is TRBJ2-2, the V gene TRBV6-2 or TRBV6-3, with 11 bases that match TRBD2. This CDR3 region has 19 residues. Trimming at V came to 3 bases and at J to 0 bases, leaving 9 bases not matched to a gene. Per the germline V gene, CDR1 is MNHEY and CDR2 is SVGEGT. The DNA of the CDR3 is TGTGCCAGCAGTTATAGGGCTAGCGGGGGGCCCGCGAACACCGGGGAGCTGTTTTTT. Translated, it gives CASSYRASGGPANTGELFF.

In its sample, this clonotype was seen many times. The rearrangement links TRBV6-1 to TRBJ2-7, with D uncertain. This CDR3 spans 14 amino acids. Trimming left V 1 base short and J 3 bases short, with 10 bases between. Per the germline V gene, CDR1 is MNHNS and CDR2 is SASEGT. CDR3 sequence reads: CASSEEGAVYEQYF. The CDR3 region has the DNA TGTGCCAGCAGTGAAGAGGGCGCGGTCTACGAGCAGTACTTC.

The chain joins TRBV28 to TRBJ2-5; D is possibly TRBD2 (6 bases). CDR1 and CDR2 from the germline V gene are MDHEN and SYDVKM. V dropped 6 bases and J dropped 2 bases, with 22 bases sitting between them. The CDR3 extends over 17 amino acids. DNA for the CDR3: TGTGCCAGCAGCTCGGTGGGACTCAACGCGAAACAAGAGACCCAGTACTTC. Protein sequence: CASSSVGLNAKQETQYF.

The chain joins TRBV29-1 to TRBJ2-7; D could derive from TRBD1 or TRBD2 (5 bases each). The CDR3 loop spans 15 amino acids. The V gene lost 0 bases and the J gene lost 0 bases, with 12 bases spanning the gap. CDR1 and CDR2 from the germline V gene are SQVTM and ANQGSEA. DNA of the CDR3: TGCAGCGTTGAAGAGAAAGGGACCTTCTCCTACGAGCAGTACTTC. Protein product: CSVEEKGTFSYEQYF.